This TCR beta chain was identified in a study of post-analysis software for immune sequencing data. Findings and caveats of the study: Included in a set of a few TRBV segments more frequent in patients than controls were TRBV5-6, TRBV5-1 and TRBV20-1. Samples from a shared batch, those prepared together, strongly co-clustered by F measure. Controls significantly exceeded multiple sclerosis patients in normalized Chao1 diversity.

TCR beta cDNA libraries had unique molecular identifiers. Each CDR3 protein gets one entry after TCRdb re-called the PCR reads with MiXCR. The table has around 710,000 distinct CDR3 sequences, 40% to 55% seen once. On this clonotype itself: Antigen unknown. Compared with germline, one end of the junction differs, possibly owing to a read error.

CDR1 LGHDT and CDR2 YNNKEL come from the germline V gene (reference sequence). This CDR3 spans 16 amino acids. The sample consisted of blood. This chain links TRBV3-1 with TRBJ2-3; D is uncertain. The clonotype was recovered from a girl aged 5 to 17 with multiple sclerosis. This CDR3 is CASSQAPSRGTDAQYF. CDR3 nucleotides: TGTGCCAGCAGCCAAGCCCCGAGTCGTGGTACAGATGCGCAGTATTTT.